This T cell receptor (beta chain) came from a study of shared clonotypes between healthy human individuals. Germline CDR1 reads MNHEY; CDR2 reads SVGAGI. CDR3 length equals 15 residues. With 0 bases removed from V and 3 bases from J, the gap between germline ends came to 9 bases. Libraries were prepared by immunoSEQ multiplex PCR; TCRdb keeps only in-frame clonotypes and omits some of them. The data hold about 2.1 million clones, with around 95% observed a single time. Terminally differentiated effector memory CD45RA+ cells were excluded by CCR7 positive selection of CD45RO-negative cells. In the case of this clone: Other DNA sequences in this sample translate to the same CDR3.

Sequenced input: naive CD8+ T cells from PBMCs. This clonotype was sampled from a man between 18 and 29 years old in good health. Some clones in this sample may be carry-over from other donors' samples. This chain uses TRBV6-5 with TRBJ1-5, with D unresolved. CDR3: CASSYSAGFNQPQHF. CDR3 nucleotides: TGTGCCAGCAGTTACTCCGCAGGCTTCAATCAGCCCCAGCATTTT.